The 12 T cell receptor beta chains listed next were all sequenced from one sample in a study of cytomegalovirus exposure and HLA in healthy donors. PCR was performed using 60 Vbeta and 13 Jbeta primers. Sequencing used immunoSEQ multiplex PCR; TCRdb keeps in-frame clones, though not all of them. This sample has about 130,000 clones; over 70% occur once, and the top ten carry over 2%. The sequencing input was PBMCs. The receptors were sampled from a woman aged 55-70 years in good health and CMV-seropositive.

As to this clone: The junction departs from germline at one end; a sequencing error may be responsible. The V gene is TRBV14, the J gene TRBJ1-3; 7 bases match TRBD1. Germline lookup yields CDR1 SGHDN and CDR2 FVKESK. This CDR3 contains 12 residues. CDR3 sequence: CASSQWRDRVNF. CDR3 nucleotide sequence: TGTGCCAGCAGCCAATGGCGAGACAGGGTAAATTTT.

This chain joins TRBV4-1 and TRBJ1-2, with TRBD1 as a possible D gene (5 bases). This CDR3 comprises 16 residues. CDR1 and CDR2 from the germline V gene are MGHRA and YSYEKL. Trimming took 0 bases from V and 0 from J, leaving 11 bases between them. This CDR3 reads CASSQDRVFANYGYTF. The CDR3, as DNA: TGCGCCAGCAGCCAAGACAGGGTATTTGCTAACTATGGCTACACCTTC.

V and J are TRBV6-6 and TRBJ2-1; D is unresolved. V shed 8 bases and J shed 7 bases, with 12 bases lying between them. The CDR3 runs to 12 residues. Germline loops: CDR1 MNHNY, CDR2 SVGAGI (reference sequence). CDR3 protein: CASGKTRNEQFF. DNA of the CDR3: TGTGCCAGCGGAAAAACGAGGAATGAGCAGTTCTTC.

V gene TRBV29-1 combines with J gene TRBJ1-1; D gene ambiguous. The germline gives CDR1 SQVTM, CDR2 ANQGSEA. Trimming took off 8 bases at V and 7 bases at J, with 11 bases between the two ends. This CDR3 comprises 10 residues. The CDR3 DNA reads TGCAGCATTAAGGAGCTTGAAGCTTTCTTT. Translation gives CSIKELEAFF.

This sequence joins TRBV5-4 and TRBJ1-5; D is ambiguous. The V end was cut by 2 bases, the J end by 5 bases, with 11 bases between. Per the germline V gene, CDR1 is SGHNT and CDR2 is YYREEE (reference sequence). The CDR3 loop spans 14 amino acids. The CDR3 sequence is CASSFDGVYQPQHF. CDR3 bases: TGTGCCAGCAGCTTTGACGGAGTCTATCAGCCCCAGCATTTT.

The chain joins TRBV13 to TRBJ1-1; the match to TRBD1 covers 8 bases. V lost 0 bases, J lost 1 base, and 1 base stayed unmatched. The CDR3 consists of 15 residues. From germline, CDR1 is PRHDT and CDR2 FYEKMQ (reference sequence). CDR3 nucleotides: TGTGCCAGCAGCTTAGGCGGACAGGGGAACACTGAAGCTTTCTTT. Residues: CASSLGGQGNTEAFF.

Notes on this clone: One end of the junction does not line up with germline, which may come from a read error. The gene calls are TRBV7-9 and TRBJ2-7; TRBD1 is a possible D gene (5 bases). CDR1 and CDR2 from the germline V gene are SEHNR and FQNEAQ (reference sequence). CDR3 length: 13 amino acids. CDR3 region: CSSNWGSSYEQYF. CDR3 nucleotides: TGTTCCAGCAATTGGGGCAGCTCCTACGAGCAGTACTTC.

This clone has a single count. The genes are TRBV19 and TRBJ1-2; the D is unclear. Germline loops: CDR1 LNHDA, CDR2 SQIVND (reference sequence). The V end lost 1 base, the J end lost 4 bases, and 7 bases lay between the germline ends. This CDR3 comprises 13 residues. CDR3 nucleotides: TGTGCCAGTAGTATAGGCCGGTTCTATGGCTACACCTTC. Amino acids: CASSIGRFYGYTF.

The rearrangement uses TRBV27 and TRBJ2-7; weak D call: TRBD2 (6 bases). The CDR3 is 14 residues long. The germline gives CDR1 MNHEY, CDR2 SMNVEV (reference sequence). The V end lost 2 bases, the J end lost 7 bases, and 15 bases lay between the germline ends. CDR3 residues: CASSLMYRGGEQYF. The DNA of the CDR3 is TGTGCCAGCAGTTTAATGTACAGAGGAGGGGAGCAGTACTTC.

V and J are TRBV5-6 and TRBJ2-5; 13 nucleotides align to TRBD2. The CDR3 spans 13 residues. Trimming removed 5 bases from V and 9 bases from J; junction bases left unmatched: 4. Per germline, CDR1 SGHDT and CDR2 YYEEEE. CDR3 nucleotides: TGTGCCAGCAGTCCGGGACTAGCGGGGTCCCAGTACTTC. It yields the protein CASSPGLAGSQYF.

The chain combines TRBV9 with TRBJ2-7; D is possibly TRBD1 (5 bases). V lost 0 bases to trimming and J lost 4 bases, with 11 bases between them. Germline V gene lookup returns CDR1 SGDLS and CDR2 YYNGEE. This CDR3 is 14 amino acids long. CDR3 amino acids: CASSVGSGLYEQYF. Here the CDR3 DNA reads TGTGCCAGCAGCGTAGGTTCAGGGCTATACGAGCAGTACTTC. Filled out from reference TRBV9 and TRBJ2-7, the complete variable domain reads DSGVTQTPKHLITATGQRVTLRCSPRSGDLSVYWYQQSLDQGLQFLIQYYNGEERAKGNILERFSAQQFPDLHSELNLSSLELGDSALYFCASSVGSGLYEQYFGPGTRLTVT.

This sequence joins TRBV6-1 and TRBJ1-4; unclear D gene. The CDR3 is made up of 13 amino acids. Germline CDR1 and CDR2: MNHNS and SASEGT. The V end was cut by 6 bases, the J end by 4 bases, with 9 bases between. CDR3: CASRSVLNEKLFF. As DNA, the CDR3 is TGTGCCAGCAGGAGCGTACTTAATGAAAAACTGTTTTTT.